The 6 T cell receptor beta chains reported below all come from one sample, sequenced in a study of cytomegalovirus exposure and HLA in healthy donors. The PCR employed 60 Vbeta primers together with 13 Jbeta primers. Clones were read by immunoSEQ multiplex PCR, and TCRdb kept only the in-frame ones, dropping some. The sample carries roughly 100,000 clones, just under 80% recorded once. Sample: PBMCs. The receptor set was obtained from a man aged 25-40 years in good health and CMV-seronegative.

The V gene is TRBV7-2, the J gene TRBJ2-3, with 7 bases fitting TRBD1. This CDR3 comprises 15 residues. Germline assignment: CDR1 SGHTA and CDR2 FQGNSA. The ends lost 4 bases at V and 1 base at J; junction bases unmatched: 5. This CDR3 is CASSSRQGGTDTQYF. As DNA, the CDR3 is TGTGCCAGCAGCTCTAGACAGGGTGGCACAGATACGCAGTATTTT.

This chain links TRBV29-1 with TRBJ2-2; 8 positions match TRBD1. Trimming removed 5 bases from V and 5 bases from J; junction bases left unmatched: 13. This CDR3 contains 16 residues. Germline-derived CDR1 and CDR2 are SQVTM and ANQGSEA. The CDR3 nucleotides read TGCAGCGTTCTTCTGGGAGACAGGGGATGGACCGGGGAGCTGTTTTTT. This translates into CSVLLGDRGWTGELFF.

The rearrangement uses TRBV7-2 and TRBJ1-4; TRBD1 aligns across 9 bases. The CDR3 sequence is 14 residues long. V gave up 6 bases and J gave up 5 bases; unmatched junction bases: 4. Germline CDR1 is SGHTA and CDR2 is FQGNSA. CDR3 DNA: TGTGCCAGCAGGCGGGGGACAGGGAATGAAAAACTGTTTTTT. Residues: CASRRGTGNEKLFF.

The CDR3 sequence is CASSTGGFRTDTQYF. For the CDR3, the DNA is TGCGCCAGCAGCACCGGGGGATTTCGCACAGATACGCAGTATTTT. J is TRBJ2-3 and V is TRBV10-1; maybe TRBD2 (6 bases). Trimming took off 6 bases at V and 1 base at J, with 14 bases between the two ends. The CDR3 covers 15 residues. Per the germline V gene, CDR1 is WNHNN and CDR2 is SYGVQD (reference sequence).

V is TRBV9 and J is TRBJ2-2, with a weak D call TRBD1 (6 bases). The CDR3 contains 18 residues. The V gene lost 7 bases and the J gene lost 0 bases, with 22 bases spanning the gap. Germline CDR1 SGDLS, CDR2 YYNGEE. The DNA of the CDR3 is TGTGCCAGCTCAGACCCAGCCCCCGGGACAACGAACACCGGGGAGCTGTTTTTT. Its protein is CASSDPAPGTTNTGELFF.

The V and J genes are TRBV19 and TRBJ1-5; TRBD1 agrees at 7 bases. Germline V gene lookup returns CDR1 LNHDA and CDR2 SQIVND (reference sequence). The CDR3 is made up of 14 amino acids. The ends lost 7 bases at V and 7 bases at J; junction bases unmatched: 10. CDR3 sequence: CASTSKTGRQPQHF. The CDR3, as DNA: TGTGCCAGTACCTCCAAGACAGGGCGGCAGCCCCAGCATTTT.